The 6 T cell receptor beta chains below all came from one sample that was sequenced in a study of OX40 agonist ivuxolimab in advanced cancers. Clones were sequenced by immunoSEQ multiplex PCR, and TCRdb holds only the in-frame ones, with some missing. This table has 40,000 or so clones, approximately 83% appearing once. The sample was CD4+ or CD8+ T cells sorted from blood, taken in a trial of the OX40 agonist ivuxolimab. These receptors all stem from an adult with an advanced solid tumor such as melanoma, head and neck, liver or kidney cancer.

Only one count was recorded for this clone. The rearrangement joins TRBV2 to TRBJ2-7; D remains unclear. Trimming removed 6 bases from V and 2 bases from J, with 5 bases in between. This CDR3 contains 11 residues. Looked up from germline, CDR1 is SNHLY and CDR2 is FYNNEI. Written as DNA, the CDR3 is TGTGCCAGCAGCGGAACCTACGAGCAGTACTTC. Encoded protein: CASSGTYEQYF.

The rearrangement uses TRBV11-2 and TRBJ1-5, with D maybe TRBD1 (5 bases). V was cut by 2 bases and J by 5 bases, with 13 bases left in between. From germline, CDR1 is SGHAT and CDR2 FQNNGV. The CDR3 is made up of 15 amino acids. The chain's CDR3 is CASSLSVGGDQPQHF. CDR3 DNA: TGTGCCAGCAGCTTAAGTGTTGGGGGGGATCAGCCCCAGCATTTT.

Only a few counts were recorded for this clone. The V call is TRBV28, the J call TRBJ2-1, with TRBD2 as a possible D gene (5 bases). Trimming took off 1 base at V and 3 bases at J, with 10 bases between the two ends. This CDR3 contains 15 residues. Looked up from germline, CDR1 is MDHEN and CDR2 is SYDVKM. CDR3 protein: CASSLLAGVYNEQFF. CDR3 nucleotide sequence: TGTGCCAGCAGTTTATTGGCGGGTGTCTACAATGAGCAGTTCTTC.

J is TRBJ1-1 and V is TRBV2; D unclear. The CDR3 is 13 amino acids. CDR1 and CDR2 from the germline V gene are SNHLY and FYNNEI. The V end lost 4 bases, the J end lost 6 bases, and 12 bases lay between the germline ends. CDR3 nucleotides: TGTGCCAGCAGTGCGGGTACACTCGCTGAAGCTTTCTTT. This translates into CASSAGTLAEAFF.

The count of this clone is one. The V call is TRBV30, the J call TRBJ2-7; D not resolved. V lost 4 bases to trimming and J lost 0 bases, with 4 bases between them. The CDR3 is made up of 11 amino acids. Germline lookup yields CDR1 GTSNPN and CDR2 SVGIG (reference sequence). In nucleotides, the CDR3 is TGTGCCTGGACCGACTCCTACGAGCAGTACTTC. Translation: CAWTDSYEQYF.

The rearrangement uses TRBV7-9 and TRBJ1-2; no firm D call. V lost 10 bases to trimming and J lost 5 bases, with 11 bases between them. This CDR3 is 11 amino acids long. Germline V gene sequence: CDR1 SEHNR, CDR2 FQNEAQ (reference sequence). The CDR3: CATLSEYGYTF. The CDR3, as DNA: TGTGCCACCCTGTCGGAGTATGGCTACACCTTC.